The clone carrying this TCR beta chain was observed a handful of times. The antigen remains unidentified. The germline gives CDR1 LGHNA, CDR2 YSLEER. The CDR3 sequence is 15 residues long. Between the trimmed V and J ends, which lost 2 bases and 4 bases, there was a span of 12 bases. The record originates from a study of human T cells and chemical hapten exposure. Original processing methods: Sampled TCR counts reached a median of approximately 94,000 per sample, with values ranging from roughly 20,000 to 750,000. TCRdb fed the RACE reads into MiXCR, producing one record per CDR3 protein. Here the V and J calls rest on TCRdb's processing, not on the authors' analysis. The sample holds about 120,000 distinct CDR3 sequences, approximately 13% seen once. Points from the study as a whole: Patch test score showed a positive correlation with PT1 expanded TCR counts.

Time point noted: pre-sensitization, week 0. Stated treatment: therapeutic diphenylcyclopropenone sensitization with weekly scalp DPC. Every donor had alopecia and was 18 to 70 years old; all were suitable for DPC. The sequences come from whole blood, collected in connection with sensitization to the hapten diphenylcyclopropenone (DPC). This chain joins TRBV4-3 and TRBJ1-3, with D maybe TRBD1 (6 bases). This TCR was sampled from a woman aged 18-29 years with alopecia areata. Some clones in this sample may be carry-over from other donors' samples. The CDR3 bases are TGCGCCAGCAGCCAAATTTCAGGGGACGGAAACACCATATATTTT. It codes for CASSQISGDGNTIYF.